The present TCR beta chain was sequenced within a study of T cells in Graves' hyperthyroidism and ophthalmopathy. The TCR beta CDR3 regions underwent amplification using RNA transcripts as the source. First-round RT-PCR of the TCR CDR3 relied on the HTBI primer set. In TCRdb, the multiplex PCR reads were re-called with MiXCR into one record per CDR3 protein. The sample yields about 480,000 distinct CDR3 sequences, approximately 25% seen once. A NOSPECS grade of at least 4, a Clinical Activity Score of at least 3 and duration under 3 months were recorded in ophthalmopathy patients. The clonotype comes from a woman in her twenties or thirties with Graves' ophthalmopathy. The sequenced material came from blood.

The CDR3 sequence is CASSLLRAGPKSYEQYF. The DNA for the CDR3 is TGTGCCAGCAGCTTACTCAGAGCCGGGCCTAAATCCTACGAGCAGTACTTC. The chain carries TRBV11-1 and TRBJ2-7, with no clear D. This CDR3 contains 17 residues. Trimming stripped 2 bases from V and 1 base from J, with 18 bases between. CDR1 SGHAT and CDR2 FQDESV come from the germline V gene (reference sequence).